These 5 T cell receptor beta chains originate from one sample sequenced in a study of blood T cell repertoires in COVID-19. The repertoire was sequenced with immunoSEQ multiplex PCR; TCRdb's copy has only in-frame clones and lacks some. The data hold some 85,000 clones, with over 60% observed a single time. Sequenced sample: peripheral blood. The receptors shown here come from a woman at least 80 years old with active or convalescent COVID-19.

The chain uses TRBV18 and TRBJ1-2; D possibly corresponds to TRBD1 (6 bases). Per the germline V gene, CDR1 is KGHSH and CDR2 is LQKENI. This CDR3 is built from 14 residues. V lost 3 bases and J lost 4, with 12 bases in between. CDR3 coding DNA: TGTGCCAGCTCACCCGAACAGGGATCCTATGGCTACACCTTC. The encoded protein is CASSPEQGSYGYTF.

This clone was seen once. Other DNA sequences in the same sample also yield this CDR3. The CDR3 sequence: CASSPGQGRGYTF. The CDR3 coding sequence is TGTGCCAGCAGCCCGGGACAGGGCAGAGGCTACACCTTC. The chain links TRBV14 to TRBJ1-2; the match to TRBD1 covers 9 bases. The CDR3 has 13 amino acids. J gave up 8 bases and V 4 bases, and 5 bases lay outside the gene matches. The germline V gene has CDR1 SGHDN and CDR2 FVKESK.

The rearrangement links TRBV12-3 or TRBV12-4 to TRBJ1-2; 8 bases match TRBD1. This CDR3 spans 12 amino acids. The V and J ends lost 5 bases and 7 bases, in that order; junction bases with no gene match: 3. CDR3 DNA: TGTGCCAGCAGTCGACAGGGGCGTGGCTACACCTTC. It yields the protein CASSRQGRGYTF.

V is TRBV15 and J is TRBJ1-4, with TRBD1 matching over 7 bases. J was trimmed by 3 bases and V by 4 bases; bases with no gene match: 5. The germline CDR1 and CDR2 sequences are LNHNV and YYDKDF (reference sequence). The length of the CDR3 is 15 residues. CDR3 DNA: TGTGCCACCAGCAAAAACAGGGGAGCTAATGAAAAACTGTTTTTT. Translation: CATSKNRGANEKLFF.

The CDR3 DNA sequence: TGTGCCAGCAGTGAGGCTCCCAGTGCGCAGTATTTT. Amino acid sequence: CASSEAPSAQYF. The genes are TRBV2 and TRBJ2-3; D not certain. Trimming took 3 bases from V and 10 from J, leaving 11 bases between them. The CDR3 has 12 residues. Germline CDR1 SNHLY, CDR2 FYNNEI.